This T cell receptor (beta chain) was retrieved from a study of regulatory and conventional T cells in RAG deficiency. Genomic DNA came from blood conventional CD4+ T cells gated CD25-low CD127-high. TCRdb keeps only in-frame clones here, not all; method: immunoSEQ multiplex PCR. The sample lists 2,000 to 3,000 clones, just under 85% occurring once. Comment on this clone: What it recognizes is unknown.

Findings of the study overall: Control T-cell subsets had markedly higher Shannon entropy and lower Simpson indices than RAG-deficient patients.

Germline V gives CDR1 SGHTS, CDR2 YDEGEE. V was trimmed by 7 bases and J by 4 bases, leaving 23 bases between them. CDR3 size: 16 residues. The source is a human donor with RAG deficiency presenting as severe combined immunodeficiency. Sample: CD4+ effector T cells sorted from blood. V is TRBV5-8 and J is TRBJ1-2; no firm D call. The CDR3 loop reads CASEHTYPRKTYGYTF. The DNA of the CDR3 is TGTGCCAGCGAGCACACTTATCCACGAAAGACCTATGGCTACACCTTC.